One sample yielded the 10 T cell receptor beta chains listed below, sequenced in a study of tumor-infiltrating lymphocytes in primary liver carcinoma. Alongside blood RNA obtained from unsorted whole blood, germline DNA was also extracted. With a constant-region primer, TCR beta cDNA was made from approximately 500 ng of total RNA. Nested multiplex PCR, run for three rounds with slightly modified ARM-PCR, yielded TCR beta libraries. Each of the first two PCR rounds ran nine to ten cycles with TRBV1-TRBV30 forward and C-beta reverse primers. TCRdb fed the multiplex PCR reads into MiXCR, producing one record per CDR3 protein. The sample has around 210,000 distinct CDR3 sequences, roughly two thirds seen once. Material for sequencing was peripheral blood. The receptors shown here come from a woman between 55 and 75 years old with primary liver carcinoma and hepatitis B virus infection.

For this clonotype: One end of the junction varies from germline; a read error may be responsible. The J gene is TRBJ2-2, the V gene TRBV11-2; no reliable D call. Germline V gene data show CDR1 as SGHAT and CDR2 as FQNNGV. The CDR3 consists of 14 residues. CDR3 DNA: TGTGCCAGTAGCTTACACCCGAACAACGGGGAGCTGTTTTTT. Translating it yields CASSLHPNNGELFF.

In this sample, this clonotype turned up many times. V and J are TRBV30 and TRBJ2-2; 11 nucleotides match TRBD2. The CDR3 runs to 17 residues. Germline V gene lookup returns CDR1 GTSNPN and CDR2 SVGIG (reference sequence). V lost 2 bases to trimming and J lost 4 bases; unmatched junction nucleotides: 9. This CDR3 reads CAWSRPETSGVTGELFF. CDR3 DNA: TGTGCCTGGAGTCGTCCCGAGACTAGCGGGGTCACCGGGGAGCTGTTTTTT.

Remarks on this clonotype: One end of the junction does not line up with germline, which may come from a read error. The gene calls are TRBV6-6 and TRBJ2-6; D ambiguous. The germline CDR1 and CDR2 sequences are MNHNY and SVGAGI (reference sequence). The CDR3 totals 13 residues. The CDR3 loop is CASILSGVNVLTF. The CDR3 DNA sequence: TGTGCCAGCATCTTATCTGGGGTCAACGTCCTGACTTTC.

To note about this clonotype: Because it lacks the conserved phenylalanine or tryptophan at the end, this CDR3 is likely a read error. V usage is TRBV29-1 and J usage is TRBJ2-1, with D unresolved. V lost 5 bases and J 12 bases, leaving 8 bases between the germline ends. The germline gives CDR1 SQVTM, CDR2 ANQGSEA. The CDR3 is 9 residues long. CDR3: CSVPDGQFL. For the CDR3, the DNA is TGCAGCGTTCCGGATGGGCAGTTCCTC.

As to this clonotype: Germline and junction disagree at one end, which may indicate a read error. CDR3 nucleotides: TGTGCCATCAGCTCTCCAACCGCGGGGCGCGGCTACACCTTC. It translates to CAISSPTAGRGYTF. This sequence joins TRBV5-4 and TRBJ1-2, with D possibly matching TRBD1 (5 bases). The CDR3 spans 14 residues. CDR1 is SGHNT, CDR2 YYREEE, per germline (reference sequence).

The table lists this clonotype with many counts. The genes are TRBV6-1 and TRBJ1-5, with 8 bases lining up with TRBD1. The CDR3 has 15 residues. Germline assignment: CDR1 MNHNS and CDR2 SASEGT. V shed 10 bases and J 0 bases; nucleotides not matched to a gene: 8. DNA of the CDR3: TGTGCCACCAGACGACAGGGGTATAGCAATCAGCCCCAGCATTTT. This codes for CATRRQGYSNQPQHF.

This chain connects TRBV6-5 to TRBJ1-2, with D perhaps TRBD1 (5 bases). Trimming removed 2 bases from V and 2 bases from J, with 9 bases in between. CDR1 MNHEY and CDR2 SVGAGI come from the germline V gene. The CDR3 runs to 14 residues. This CDR3 reads CASSYQGRNYGYTF. CDR3 bases: TGTGCCAGCAGTTACCAGGGCAGGAACTATGGCTACACCTTC.

The chain has TRBV10-2 and TRBJ2-2; no reliable D call. The CDR3 spans 13 residues. The germline gives CDR1 WSHSY, CDR2 SAAADI. The chain's CDR3 is CAGSDRTTGELFF. The CDR3 DNA sequence: TGCGCTGGCAGTGACCGTACCACCGGGGAGCTGTTTTTT.

Only a few counts were recorded for this clonotype. V gene TRBV6-6 combines with J gene TRBJ2-7; possible D gene TRBD2, 6 bases. V shed 10 bases and J shed 4 bases, with 17 bases lying between them. The CDR3 totals 13 residues. Looked up from germline, CDR1 is MNHNY and CDR2 is SVGAGI (reference sequence). The CDR3 nucleotides read TGTGCCACTAATCGGGCTAGCGCATACGAGCAGTACTTC. Encoded protein: CATNRASAYEQYF.

This clonotype was found many times. The chain has TRBV11-1 and TRBJ2-4; 7 bases agree with TRBD2. Trimming took 4 bases from V and 0 from J; bases not matched to a gene: 6. Germline-derived CDR1 and CDR2 are SGHAT and FQDESV (reference sequence). CDR3 length: 16 residues. The DNA for the CDR3 is TGTGCCAGCAGCTCTAAGACTAGCCAAGCCAAAAACATTCAGTACTTC. This codes for CASSSKTSQAKNIQYF.